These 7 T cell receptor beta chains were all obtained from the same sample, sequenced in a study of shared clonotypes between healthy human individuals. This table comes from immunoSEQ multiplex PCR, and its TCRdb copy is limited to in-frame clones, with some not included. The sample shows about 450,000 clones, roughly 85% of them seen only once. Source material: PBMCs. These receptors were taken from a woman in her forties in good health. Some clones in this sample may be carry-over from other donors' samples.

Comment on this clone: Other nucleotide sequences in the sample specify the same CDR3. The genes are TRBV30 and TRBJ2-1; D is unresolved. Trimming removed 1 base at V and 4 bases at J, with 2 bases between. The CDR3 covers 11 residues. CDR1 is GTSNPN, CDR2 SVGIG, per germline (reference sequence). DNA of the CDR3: TGTGCCTGGAGTGATTACAATGAGCAGTTCTTC. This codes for CAWSDYNEQFF.

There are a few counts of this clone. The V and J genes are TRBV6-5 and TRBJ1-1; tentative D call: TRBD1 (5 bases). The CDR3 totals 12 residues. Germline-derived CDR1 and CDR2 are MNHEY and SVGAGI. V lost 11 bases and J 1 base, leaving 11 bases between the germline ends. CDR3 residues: CASQGGNTEAFF. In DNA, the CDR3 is TGTGCCTCCCAGGGCGGGAACACTGAAGCTTTCTTT.

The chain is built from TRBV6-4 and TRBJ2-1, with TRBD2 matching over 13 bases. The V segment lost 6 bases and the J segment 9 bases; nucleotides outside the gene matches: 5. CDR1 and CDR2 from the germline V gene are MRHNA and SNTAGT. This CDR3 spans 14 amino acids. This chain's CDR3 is CASSGLAGAAEQFF. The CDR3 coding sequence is TGTGCCAGCAGCGGACTAGCGGGAGCTGCTGAGCAGTTCTTC.

The CDR3 loop reads CASRRDRVDETQYF. The CDR3 region has the DNA TGCGCCAGCAGAAGAGACAGGGTCGACGAGACCCAGTACTTC. J is TRBJ2-5 and V is TRBV5-1, with 7 bases fitting TRBD1. Germline CDR1 SGHRS, CDR2 YFSETQ. The CDR3 spans 14 residues. J lost 5 bases, V lost 5 bases, and 9 bases had no gene match. Together with reference TRBV5-1 and TRBJ2-5, the CDR3 gives the full variable domain: KAGVTQTPRYLIKTRGQQVTLSCSPISGHRSVSWYQQTPGQGLQFLFEYFSETQRNKGNFPGRFSGRQFSNSRSEMNVSTLELGDSALYLCASRRDRVDETQYFGPGTRLLVL.

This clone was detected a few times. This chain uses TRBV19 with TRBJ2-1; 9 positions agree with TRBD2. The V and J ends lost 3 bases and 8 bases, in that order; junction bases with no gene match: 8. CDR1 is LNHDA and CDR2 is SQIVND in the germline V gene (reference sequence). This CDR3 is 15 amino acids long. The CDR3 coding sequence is TGTGCCAGTAGTATTCGGCGGGGGGGTCGCGATGAGCAGTTCTTC. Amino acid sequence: CASSIRRGGRDEQFF.

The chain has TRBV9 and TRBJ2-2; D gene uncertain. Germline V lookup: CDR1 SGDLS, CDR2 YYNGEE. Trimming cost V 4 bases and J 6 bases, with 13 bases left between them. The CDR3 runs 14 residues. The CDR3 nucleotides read TGTGCCAGCAGCCTCATTCCCGAGGCCGGGGAGCTGTTTTTT. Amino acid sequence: CASSLIPEAGELFF.

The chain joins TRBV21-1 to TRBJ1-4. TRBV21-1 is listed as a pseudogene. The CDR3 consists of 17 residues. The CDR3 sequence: CASSTPQTAATNEKLFF. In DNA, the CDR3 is TGTGCCAGCAGCACCCCCCAGACGGCAGCAACTAATGAAAAACTGTTTTTT.